Following are 2 T cell receptor beta chains from one sample sequenced in a study of cytomegalovirus exposure and HLA in healthy donors. A multiplex PCR was run with 60 Vbeta primers and 13 Jbeta primers. Data came from immunoSEQ multiplex PCR; TCRdb stores just in-frame clones and leaves some out. The sample lists 150,000 or so clones, 80% occurring once. The material sequenced was PBMCs. Receptors were obtained from a middle-aged man in good health and CMV-seronegative.

The chain couples TRBV2 to TRBJ1-6, with D unresolved. CDR1 SNHLY and CDR2 FYNNEI come from the germline V gene. The CDR3 is 14 residues long. Trimming removed 6 bases at V and 6 bases at J, with 12 bases between. The CDR3 spells CASRTGAANSPLHF. The CDR3 DNA is TGTGCCAGCAGGACGGGAGCTGCTAATTCACCCCTCCACTTT.

This chain connects TRBV14 to TRBJ2-7; 8 bases map to TRBD1. Germline-derived CDR1 and CDR2 are SGHDN and FVKESK. V lost 1 base to trimming and J lost 4 bases; unmatched junction nucleotides: 6. The CDR3 is 15 residues long. The CDR3 reads CASSQGGTGLYEQYF. In DNA, the CDR3 is TGTGCCAGCAGCCAAGGCGGGACAGGACTATACGAGCAGTACTTC.